This T cell receptor beta chain was documented in a study of T cell changes during pregnancy in multiple sclerosis. The CDR3 runs to 16 residues. Germline CDR1 and CDR2: SGHVS and FNYEAQ. V dropped 2 bases and J dropped 6 bases, with 20 bases sitting between them. Libraries were prepared by immunoSEQ multiplex PCR; TCRdb keeps only in-frame clonotypes and omits some of them. The sample contains about 36,000 clones, approximately 89% of which appear only once. This chain links TRBV7-6 with TRBJ2-7, with a weak D call TRBD2 (6 bases). The sample was CD8+ T cells from peripheral blood mononuclear cells, taken in the third trimester of pregnancy. The sequence was collected from a female donor with multiple sclerosis, enrolled in a pregnancy study. This CDR3 is CASSLQDAGWGGEQYF. For the CDR3, the DNA is TGTGCCAGCAGCTTACAGGATGCGGGGTGGGGTGGCGAGCAGTACTTC.